The 12 T cell receptor beta chains reported below all come from one sample, sequenced in a study of T cell clones after liver transplantation (dated by TCRdb to 2018 to 2020). The protocol used for the library was the immunoSEQ multiplex PCR assay. In its TCRdb copy, this immuneACCESS table keeps in-frame sequences only and misses some clones. Where compared with another copy, unresolved V genes explain less than half of these, and the others have no known cause. Here the sample has tens of thousands of clones; over 60% occur a single time. The ten biggest clones cover 8% to 10% of the sample. The sequencing used CD4+ T cells from blood, collected at the 22-month timepoint. The receptors were sampled from a human patient who received a liver transplant. Following a transplant, a fraction of the T cells may be traceable to the graft donor.

The V gene is TRBV4-2, the J gene TRBJ1-6, with D unresolved. Germline CDR1 reads LGHNA; CDR2 reads YNFKEQ. Trimming removed 7 bases at V and 2 bases at J, with 12 bases between. This CDR3 is 15 amino acids long. The CDR3 DNA reads as TGTGCCAGCACTTTTATCGGGACCTATAATTCACCCCTCCACTTT. Amino acids: CASTFIGTYNSPLHF.

This clone was counted a few times. V gene TRBV6-1 combines with J gene TRBJ1-2, with TRBD1 as a possible D gene (6 bases). Germline CDR1 and CDR2: MNHNS and SASEGT. The ends were cut back, 6 bases at V and 2 bases at J, with 13 bases in the middle. The CDR3 loop spans 14 amino acids. Here the CDR3 reads CASRLTGANYGYTF. CDR3 sequence (DNA): TGTGCCAGCAGACTGACAGGCGCCAACTATGGCTACACCTTC.

V usage is TRBV9 and J usage is TRBJ2-3, with TRBD1 matching 7 bases. The CDR3 has 16 residues. V gave up 0 bases and J gave up 5 bases; unmatched junction bases: 9. The germline CDR1 and CDR2 sequences are SGDLS and YYNGEE. The CDR3 sequence: CASSVGLRGHVDTQYF. CDR3 nucleotide sequence: TGTGCCAGCAGCGTAGGATTAAGGGGGCATGTAGATACGCAGTATTTT.

Only a few counts were recorded for this clone. The chain links TRBV6-1 to TRBJ2-3; 10 nucleotides line up with TRBD2. Looked up from germline, CDR1 is MNHNS and CDR2 is SASEGT. The CDR3 has 16 residues. V gave up 3 bases and J gave up 3 bases; unmatched junction bases: 6. The CDR3 loop is CASSEIAGGQTDTQYF. CDR3 DNA sequence: TGTGCCAGCAGTGAGATAGCGGGGGGACAAACAGATACGCAGTATTTT.

The rearrangement links TRBV2 to TRBJ2-5; D possibly corresponds to TRBD1 (5 bases). Trimming left V 3 bases short and J 3 bases short, with 8 bases between. This CDR3 spans 13 amino acids. Germline V gives CDR1 SNHLY, CDR2 FYNNEI. CDR3 nucleotide sequence: TGTGCCAGCAGTGAGGGCAGGGAAGAGACCCAGTACTTC. It is translated as CASSEGREETQYF.

The chain is built from TRBV2 and TRBJ2-5, with TRBD2 as a possible D gene (6 bases). This CDR3 has 15 amino acids. V lost 8 bases and J 0 bases, leaving 16 bases between the germline ends. Per the germline V gene, CDR1 is SNHLY and CDR2 is FYNNEI. CDR3 DNA sequence: TGTGCCAGCCTTTTGGGGGGAACCTACCAAGAGACCCAGTACTTC. Its protein product is CASLLGGTYQETQYF.

This clone was found a few times. The V gene is TRBV10-3, the J gene TRBJ1-2; weak D call: TRBD1 (5 bases). The length of the CDR3 is 14 residues. Germline V CDR1 and CDR2: ENHRY, SYGVKD. V was pared by 2 bases and J by 8 bases, with 15 bases between. The CDR3, as DNA: TGTGCCATCAGTGAGGGGGACGACCGCGGGGGCTACACCTTC. Translation gives CAISEGDDRGGYTF.

The chain is built from TRBV6-1 and TRBJ1-1, with TRBD1 matching over 7 bases. Germline trimming cut 10 bases from V and 3 bases from J; bases unmatched to any gene: 8. From germline, CDR1 is MNHNS and CDR2 SASEGT. The CDR3 has 13 residues. In DNA, the CDR3 is TGTGCCACCCGACAGGGAAAGGACACTGAAGCTTTCTTT. As protein: CATRQGKDTEAFF.

A few counts support this clone. The V and J genes are TRBV5-1 and TRBJ2-1; the match to TRBD2 covers 8 bases. The CDR3 has 14 amino acids. After removal of 5 bases from V and 8 bases from J, the junction contained 9 bases not matched to a gene. Germline values: CDR1 SGHRS, CDR2 YFSETQ. The chain's CDR3 is CASRPTGGLDEQFF. The CDR3 DNA reads TGCGCCAGCAGACCTACGGGGGGGCTGGATGAGCAGTTCTTC.

The chain combines TRBV5-1 with TRBJ2-7; 7 bases align to TRBD1. This CDR3 has 15 residues. Trimming at V came to 3 bases and at J to 3 bases, leaving 9 bases not matched to a gene. CDR1 and CDR2 from the germline V gene are SGHRS and YFSETQ. As DNA, the CDR3 is TGCGCCAGCAGCTGGGCCCAGGGGGTGAACTACGAGCAGTACTTC. Protein sequence: CASSWAQGVNYEQYF.

The V call is TRBV7-9, the J call TRBJ2-1; TRBD2 agrees at 11 bases. The CDR3 is made up of 18 amino acids. V shed 1 base and J 2 bases; nucleotides not matched to a gene: 7. The V gene's germline CDR1 is SEHNR and CDR2 FQNEAQ (reference sequence). CDR3 DNA sequence: TGTGCCAGCAGCTTAGGGGTGACTAGCGGGACGACCTACAATGAGCAGTTCTTC. This encodes CASSLGVTSGTTYNEQFF.

The rearrangement links TRBV18 to TRBJ1-5; perhaps TRBD1 as D (5 bases). CDR3 length: 15 residues. Trimming took 1 base from V and 6 from J, leaving 13 bases between them. From germline, CDR1 is KGHSH and CDR2 LQKENI. CDR3 nucleotide sequence: TGTGCCAGCTCACCACAGGGACTGGCCCGTCAGCCCCAGCATTTT. Translated, it gives CASSPQGLARQPQHF.